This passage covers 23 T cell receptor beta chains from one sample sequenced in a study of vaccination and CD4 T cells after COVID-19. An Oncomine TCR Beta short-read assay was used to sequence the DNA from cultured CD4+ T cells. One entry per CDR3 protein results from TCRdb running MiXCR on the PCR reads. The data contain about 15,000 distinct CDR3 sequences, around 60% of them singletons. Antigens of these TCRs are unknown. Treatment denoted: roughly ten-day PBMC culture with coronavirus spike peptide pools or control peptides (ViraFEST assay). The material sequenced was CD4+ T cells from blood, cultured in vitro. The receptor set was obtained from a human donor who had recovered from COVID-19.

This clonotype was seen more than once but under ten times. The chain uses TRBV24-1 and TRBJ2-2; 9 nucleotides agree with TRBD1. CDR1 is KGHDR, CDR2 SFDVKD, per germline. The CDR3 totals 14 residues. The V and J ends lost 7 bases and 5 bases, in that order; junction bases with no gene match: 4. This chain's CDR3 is CATSRQGGTGELFF. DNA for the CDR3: TGTGCCACCAGCCGACAGGGGGGAACCGGGGAGCTGTTTTTT.

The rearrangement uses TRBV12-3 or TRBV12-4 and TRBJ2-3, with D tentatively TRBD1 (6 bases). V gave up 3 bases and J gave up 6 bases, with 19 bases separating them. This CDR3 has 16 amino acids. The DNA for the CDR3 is TGTGCCAGCAGTTTGATCCAGGGGTCTCCAGGGGATACGCAGTATTTT. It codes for CASSLIQGSPGDTQYF.

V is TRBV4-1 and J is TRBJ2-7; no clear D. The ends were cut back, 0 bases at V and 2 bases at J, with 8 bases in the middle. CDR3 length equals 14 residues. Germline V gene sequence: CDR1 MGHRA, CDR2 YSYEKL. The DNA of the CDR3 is TGCGCCAGCAGCCAAGATTGGTCGACCTACGAGCAGTACTTC. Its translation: CASSQDWSTYEQYF.

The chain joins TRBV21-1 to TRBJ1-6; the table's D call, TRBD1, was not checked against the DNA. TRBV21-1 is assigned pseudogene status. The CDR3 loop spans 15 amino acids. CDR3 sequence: CASSNGGTENSPLHF. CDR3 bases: TGTGCCAGCAGCAATGGTGGGACAGAGAATTCACCCCTCCACTTT.

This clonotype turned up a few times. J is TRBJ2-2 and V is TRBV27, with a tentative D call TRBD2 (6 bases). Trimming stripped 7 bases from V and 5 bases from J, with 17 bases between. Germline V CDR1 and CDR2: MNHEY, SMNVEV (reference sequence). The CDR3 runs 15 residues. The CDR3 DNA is TGTGCCAGCACCCTCATGGGGGGTAGTACCGGGGAGCTGTTTTTT. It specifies CASTLMGGSTGELFF.

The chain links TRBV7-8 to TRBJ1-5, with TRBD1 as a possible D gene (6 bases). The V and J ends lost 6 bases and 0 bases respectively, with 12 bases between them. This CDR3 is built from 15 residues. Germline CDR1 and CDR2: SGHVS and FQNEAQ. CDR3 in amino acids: CASRPGQYSNQPQHF. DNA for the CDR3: TGTGCCAGCAGACCCGGACAGTATAGCAATCAGCCCCAGCATTTT.

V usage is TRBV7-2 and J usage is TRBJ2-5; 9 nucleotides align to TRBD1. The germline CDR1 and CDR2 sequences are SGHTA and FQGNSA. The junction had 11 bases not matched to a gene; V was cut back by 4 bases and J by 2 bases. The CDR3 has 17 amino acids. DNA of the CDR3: TGTGCCAGCAGCTCCGCAGGGGACAGGGAGGTTCAAGAGACCCAGTACTTC. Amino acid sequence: CASSSAGDREVQETQYF.

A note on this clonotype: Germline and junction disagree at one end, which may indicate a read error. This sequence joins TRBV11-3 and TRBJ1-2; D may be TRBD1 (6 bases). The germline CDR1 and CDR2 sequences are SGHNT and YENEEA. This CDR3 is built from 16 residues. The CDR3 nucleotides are TGTGCCGGCAGCTTACGCTATGAGACAGGAAACTATGGCTACACCTTC. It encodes CAGSLRYETGNYGYTF.

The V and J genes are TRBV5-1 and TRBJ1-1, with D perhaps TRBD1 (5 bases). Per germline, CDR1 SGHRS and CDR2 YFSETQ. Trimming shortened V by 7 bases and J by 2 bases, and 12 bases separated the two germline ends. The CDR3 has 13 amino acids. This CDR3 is CASSTASNTEAFF. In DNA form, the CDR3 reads TGCGCCAGCTCGACAGCCTCTAACACTGAAGCTTTCTTT.

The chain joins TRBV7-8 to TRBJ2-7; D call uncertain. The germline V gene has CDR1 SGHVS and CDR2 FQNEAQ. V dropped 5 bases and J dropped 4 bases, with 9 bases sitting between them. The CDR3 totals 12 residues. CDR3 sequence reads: CASSPARYEQYF. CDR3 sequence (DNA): TGTGCCAGCAGCCCCGCCCGGTACGAGCAGTACTTC. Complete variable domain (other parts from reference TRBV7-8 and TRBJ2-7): GAGVSQSPRYKVAKRGQDVALRCDPISGHVSLFWYQQALGQGPEFLTYFQNEAQLDKSGLPSDRFFAERPEGSVSTLKIQRTQQEDSAVYLCASSPARYEQYFGPGTRLTVT.

CDR3: CASSLRVRDGELFF. CDR3 coding DNA: TGCGCCAGCAGCTTGAGAGTCCGGGACGGGGAGCTGTTTTTT. The chain employs TRBV5-1 and TRBJ2-2; D is possibly TRBD2 (5 bases). The CDR3 length is 14 residues. Trimming removed 1 base from V and 7 bases from J, with 11 bases in between. Germline V CDR1 and CDR2: SGHRS, YFSETQ.

The CDR3 spells CASSPKPGATYEQYF. CDR3 bases: TGTGCCAGCAGTCCGAAACCAGGGGCTACCTACGAGCAGTACTTC. This chain joins TRBV27 and TRBJ2-7, with D perhaps matching TRBD1 (6 bases). This CDR3 spans 15 amino acids. V lost 5 bases and J lost 2, with 16 bases in between. From germline, CDR1 is MNHEY and CDR2 SMNVEV (reference sequence).

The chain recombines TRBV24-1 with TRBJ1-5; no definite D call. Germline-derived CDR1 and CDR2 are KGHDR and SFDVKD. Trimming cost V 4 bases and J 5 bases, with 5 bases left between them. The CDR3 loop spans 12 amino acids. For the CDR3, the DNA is TGTGCCACCAGTGACCCGGATCAGCCCCAGCATTTT. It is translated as CATSDPDQPQHF.

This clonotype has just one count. The CDR3 sequence: CSAERSGANVLTF. Here the CDR3 DNA reads TGCAGTGCTGAAAGGTCTGGGGCCAACGTCCTGACTTTC. The rearrangement links TRBV20-1 to TRBJ2-6; D ambiguous. Trimming pared 5 bases from V and 1 base from J, leaving 6 bases between. Germline V gene lookup returns CDR1 DFQATT and CDR2 SNEGSKA (reference sequence). CDR3 length: 13 residues.

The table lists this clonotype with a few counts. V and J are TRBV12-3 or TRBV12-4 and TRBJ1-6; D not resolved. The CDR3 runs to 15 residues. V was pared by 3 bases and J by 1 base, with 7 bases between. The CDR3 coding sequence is TGTGCCAGCAGTTTGGGCGGGTCCTATAATTCACCCCTCCACTTT. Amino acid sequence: CASSLGGSYNSPLHF.

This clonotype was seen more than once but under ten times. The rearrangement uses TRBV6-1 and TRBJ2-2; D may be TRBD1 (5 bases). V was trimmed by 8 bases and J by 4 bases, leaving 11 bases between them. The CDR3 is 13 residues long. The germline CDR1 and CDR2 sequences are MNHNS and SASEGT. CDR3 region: CASLQGGTGELFF. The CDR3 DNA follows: TGTGCCAGCCTGCAGGGTGGCACCGGGGAGCTGTTTTTT.

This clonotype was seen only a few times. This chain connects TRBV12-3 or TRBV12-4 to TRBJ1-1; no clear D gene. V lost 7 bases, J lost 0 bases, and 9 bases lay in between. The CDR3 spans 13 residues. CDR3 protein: CASTREVNTEAFF. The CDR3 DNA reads TGTGCCAGCACCCGCGAGGTGAACACTGAAGCTTTCTTT.

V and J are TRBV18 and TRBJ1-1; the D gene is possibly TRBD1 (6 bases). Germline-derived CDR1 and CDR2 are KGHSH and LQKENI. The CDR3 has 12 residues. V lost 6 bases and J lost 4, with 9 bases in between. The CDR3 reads CASSQGSTEAFF. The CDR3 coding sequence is TGTGCCAGCTCCCAGGGGTCCACTGAAGCTTTCTTT. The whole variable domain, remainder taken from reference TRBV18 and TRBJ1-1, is NAGVMQNPRHLVRRRGQEARLRCSPMKGHSHVYWYRQLPEEGLKFMVYLQKENIIDESGMPKERFSAEFPKEGPSILRIQQVVRGDSAAYFCASSQGSTEAFFGQGTRLTVV.

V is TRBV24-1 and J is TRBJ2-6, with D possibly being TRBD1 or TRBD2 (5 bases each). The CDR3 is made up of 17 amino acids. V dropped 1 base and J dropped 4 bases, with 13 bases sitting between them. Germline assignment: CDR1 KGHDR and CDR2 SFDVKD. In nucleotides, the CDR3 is TGTGCCACCAGTGATTTCTCCTCAGGGAGAGGGGCCAACGTCCTGACTTTC. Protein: CATSDFSSGRGANVLTF.

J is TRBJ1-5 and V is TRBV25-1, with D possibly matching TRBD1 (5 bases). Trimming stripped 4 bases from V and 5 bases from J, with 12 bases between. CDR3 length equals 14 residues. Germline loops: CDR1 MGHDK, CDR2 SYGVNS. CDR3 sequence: CASSAAGGDQPQHF. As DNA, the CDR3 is TGTGCCAGCAGTGCCGCCGGGGGGGATCAGCCCCAGCATTTT.

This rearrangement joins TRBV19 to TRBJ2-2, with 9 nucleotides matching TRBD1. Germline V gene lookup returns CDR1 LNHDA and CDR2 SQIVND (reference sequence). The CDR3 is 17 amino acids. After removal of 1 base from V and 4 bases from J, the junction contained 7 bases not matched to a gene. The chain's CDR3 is CASSIGGQGGTTGELFF. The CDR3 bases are TGTGCCAGTAGTATAGGGGGACAGGGCGGTACCACCGGGGAGCTGTTTTTT.

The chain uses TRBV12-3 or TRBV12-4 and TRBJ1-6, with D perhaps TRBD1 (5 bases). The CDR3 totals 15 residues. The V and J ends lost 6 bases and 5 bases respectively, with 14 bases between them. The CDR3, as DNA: TGTGCCAGCAGCCGCTTCGGGGGGGATAATTCACCCCTCCACTTT. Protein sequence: CASSRFGGDNSPLHF.

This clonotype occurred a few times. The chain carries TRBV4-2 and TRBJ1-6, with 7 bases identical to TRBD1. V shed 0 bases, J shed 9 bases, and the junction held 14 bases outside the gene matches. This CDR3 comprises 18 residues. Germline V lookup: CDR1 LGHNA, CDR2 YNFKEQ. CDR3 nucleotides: TGTGCCAGCAGCCAAGATTCCAGACAGGGAGTATCTACTTCACCCCTCCACTTT. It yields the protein CASSQDSRQGVSTSPLHF.